This TCR beta chain comes out of a study of T-cell reconstitution after alpha-beta-depleted transplantation in children. As regards this clonotype: Its specificity is unknown.

Construction of the TCRbeta library involved unique molecular identifiers. MiXCR, run by TCRdb on the PCR reads, gives a single entry per CDR3 protein. Of about 980,000 distinct CDR3 sequences detected, about 29% appear once; the ten largest clones hold 25% to 35%. This CDR3 is built from 16 residues. Germline loops: CDR1 SGHTA, CDR2 FQGNSA. The V segment lost 2 bases and the J segment 3 bases; nucleotides outside the gene matches: 8. General study points: It was reported that alpha-beta T cells came from several hundred expanded graft clones (about two months after transplant). T-cell counts and diversity at one year post-transplant came mainly from newly produced T cells.

The TCR was taken from a boy under two years old who had a stem cell transplant for SCID, so the T cells may come from the graft donor. Specimen: PBMCs, mostly from graft donor cells, collected 360 days after TCRalphabeta/CD19-depleted stem cell transplant. The chain carries TRBV7-2 and TRBJ2-3; TRBD2 aligns across 7 bases. The CDR3 spells CASSLLPERGTDTQYF. The CDR3 DNA reads as TGTGCCAGCAGCTTATTACCCGAGCGGGGAACAGATACGCAGTATTTT.